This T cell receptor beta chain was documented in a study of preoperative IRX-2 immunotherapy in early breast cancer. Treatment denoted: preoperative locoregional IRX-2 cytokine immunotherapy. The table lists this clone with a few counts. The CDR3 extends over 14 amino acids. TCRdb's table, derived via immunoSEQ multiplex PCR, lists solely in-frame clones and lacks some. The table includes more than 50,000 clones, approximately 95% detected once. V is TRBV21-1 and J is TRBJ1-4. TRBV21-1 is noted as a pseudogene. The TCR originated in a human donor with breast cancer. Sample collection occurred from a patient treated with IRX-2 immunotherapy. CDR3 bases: TGTGCCAGCAGCACATTAGGCGGGAGTGAAAAACTGTTTTTT. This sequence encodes CASSTLGGSEKLFF.